These T cell receptor beta chains were read from a single sample in a study of T cells in Graves' hyperthyroidism and ophthalmopathy. TCRdb independently ran MiXCR on the multiplex PCR reads; one entry per CDR3 protein. The sample yields around 500,000 distinct CDR3 sequences, roughly 15% seen once. Material for sequencing was blood. The source of these receptors is a woman between 40 and 55 years old with Graves' hyperthyroidism. Both conserved end residues are part of each CDR3. Fields, in order: D gene, J gene, V gene, clone size, CDR3 DNA, CDR3 protein. A D gene is named only where the DNA matches it firmly. Part of the rows lack a size; the others show once, few, many or a class for expanded clones.

>.|TRBJ2-5|TRBV28|many
TGTGCCAGCAGTTTTCCGGGCCCGAAGGGTGAGACCCAGTACTTC
CASSFPGPKGETQYF
>.|TRBJ2-7|TRBV15|few
TGTGCCACCAGCAGTTCGGACAGAATTTACGAGCAGTACTTC
CATSSSDRIYEQYF
>TRBD1|TRBJ1-1|TRBV12-3/TRBV12-4|many
TGTGCCAGCAGTCTGGGACAGGAGAACACTGAAGCTTTCTTT
CASSLGQENTEAFF
>.|TRBJ2-2|TRBV7-9|.
TGTGCCAGCAGCCCCGGGCCCTCAACTGGGAACACCGGGGAGCTGTTTTTT
CASSPGPSTGNTGELFF
>.|TRBJ2-2|TRBV11-2|many
TGTGCCAGCAGCTTAGATTTGGTCACCGGGGAGCTGTTTTTT
CASSLDLVTGELFF
>TRBD2|TRBJ2-1|TRBV12-3/TRBV12-4|.
TGTGCCAGCAGTAGCGGGAGCATGTACAATGAGCAGTTCTTC
CASSSGSMYNEQFF
>TRBD2|TRBJ2-1|TRBV2|many
TGTGCCAGCATCACTAGCGGCAATGAGCAGTTCTTC
CASITSGNEQFF
>TRBD1|TRBJ1-1|TRBV19|.
TGTGCCAGTAGTATGACAGGGGCCATGAACACTGAAGCTTTCTTT
CASSMTGAMNTEAFF
>.|TRBJ2-6|TRBV18|few
TGTGCCAGCTCACCATTAAAAGGGGCTGGGGCCAACGTCCTGACTTTC
CASSPLKGAGANVLTF
>.|TRBJ1-1|TRBV12-3/TRBV12-4|.
TGTGCCAGCAGTTTTTCGGCGGAGACAAACACTGAAGCTTTCTTT
CASSFSAETNTEAFF
>TRBD1|TRBJ1-1|TRBV2|.
TGTGCCAGCATTGGGACAGAGAACACTGAAGCTTTCTTT
CASIGTENTEAFF
>.|TRBJ2-7|TRBV25-1|few
TGTGCCAGCAGTGGGAGTAGACATCTTCCCTACGAGCAGTACTTC
CASSGSRHLPYEQYF
>.|TRBJ1-1|TRBV3-1|many
TGTGCCAGCAGTTCCGACACCGAAGCTTTCTTT
CASSSDTEAFF
>.|TRBJ2-3|TRBV14|many
TGTGCCAGCAGCTGGGCAGATACGCAGTATTTT
CASSWADTQYF
>.|TRBJ1-3|TRBV19|once
TGTGCCAGTAGTTGGAGTTCCGGAAACACCATATATTTT
CASSWSSGNTIYF
>.|TRBJ1-1|TRBV13|many
TGTGCCAGCAGCTTACGGGCCTCGGGGACTGAAGCTTTCTTT
CASSLRASGTEAFF
>TRBD2|TRBJ2-7|TRBV6-2/TRBV6-3|many
TGTGCCAGCAGCCCAACCAGCGGGAGGGCCCTCTACGAGCAGTACTTC
CASSPTSGRALYEQYF
>TRBD2|TRBJ2-5|TRBV10-2|many
TGCGCCAGCAGTGAAGGGCTAGCGGGAGTAGGGGAGACCCAGTACTTC
CASSEGLAGVGETQYF
>TRBD2|TRBJ2-7|TRBV30|many
TGTGCCTGGAGGTTGGCTAGCGGGATGTCCGAGCAGTACTTC
CAWRLASGMSEQYF
>TRBD2|TRBJ2-5|TRBV5-5|many
TGTGCCAGCAGCTTTCAAAGGACTAGCATTTCGGAGACCCAGTACTTC
CASSFQRTSISETQYF
>TRBD1|TRBJ2-7|TRBV12-3/TRBV12-4|many
TGTGCCAGCAGTCTCGACCTGGGGACAGGGTCCTACGAGCAGTACTTC
CASSLDLGTGSYEQYF
>.|TRBJ1-1|TRBV28|many
TGTGCCAGCAGTCTCCCGGTGGGGGGCGTCACTGAAGCTTTCTTT
CASSLPVGGVTEAFF
>TRBD2|TRBJ2-1|TRBV20-1|many
TGCAGTGCTAGACCCGGGACTAGTAAGGATGAGCAGTTCTTC
CSARPGTSKDEQFF
>TRBD2|TRBJ2-7|TRBV28|few
TGTGCCAGCAGTCTTCTAGCGGGAGGGCCGAGGGAGCAGTACTTC
CASSLLAGGPREQYF
>.|TRBJ2-2|TRBV5-1|few
TGTGCCAGCAGCTATCGGACAGGGAGGGGCGGGGAGCTGTTTTTT
CASSYRTGRGGELFF
>TRBD1|TRBJ2-2|TRBV27|many
TGTGCCAGCAGACGGGACAGTGACACCGGGGAGCTGTTTTTT
CASRRDSDTGELFF
>TRBD1|TRBJ1-2|TRBV29-1|few
TGCAGCGCCAAGACAGGGGACTATGGCTACACCTTC
CSAKTGDYGYTF
>.|TRBJ2-1|TRBV7-7|.
TGTGCTAGCAGCCGCTTGGGGGACAATGAGCAGTTCTTC
CASSRLGDNEQFF
>TRBD2|TRBJ2-1|TRBV30|few
TGTGCCTGGAACGGACACACGGGACTAGCGCCCTACAATGAGCAGTTCTTC
CAWNGHTGLAPYNEQFF
>TRBD2|TRBJ2-3|TRBV11-2|many
TGTGCCAGCAGCTTAGCTACTAGCGGGAGGGGCACAGATACGCAGTATTTT
CASSLATSGRGTDTQYF
>.|TRBJ1-1|TRBV10-2|few
TGCGCCAGCAGTGATTTAAGGGGGGACACTGAAGCTTTCTTT
CASSDLRGDTEAFF
>TRBD2|TRBJ2-2|TRBV7-3|.
TGTGCCAGCAGCTTAAAGGCGGGAGCGAACACCGGGGAGCTGTTTTTT
CASSLKAGANTGELFF
>.|TRBJ2-5|TRBV7-2|many
TGTGCCAGCAGCTCAACGAGGGGTTTCCAAGAGACCCAGTACTTC
CASSSTRGFQETQYF
>.|TRBJ2-7|TRBV28|.
TGTGCCAGCAAGCCAGGGAAGCGATACGAGCAGTACTTC
CASKPGKRYEQYF
>TRBD1|TRBJ2-7|TRBV20-1|.
TGCAGTGCTCCTTTCGGACAGGTCCACGAGCAGTACTTC
CSAPFGQVHEQYF
>TRBD1|TRBJ1-5|TRBV19|.
TGTGCCAGTAGTATCGGCAGGGGGGCATATAGCGGCAATCAGCCCCAGCATTTT
CASSIGRGAYSGNQPQHF
>TRBD1|TRBJ2-5|TRBV3-1|many
TGTGCCAGCAGCCAAGCCACCGACAGGGGAGACCAGTACTTC
CASSQATDRGDQYF
>.|TRBJ2-5|TRBV12-3/TRBV12-4|many
TGTGCCAGCAGCCCGACAGGAAAAGAGACCCAGTACTTC
CASSPTGKETQYF
>.|TRBJ1-3|TRBV28|few
TGTGCCAGCAGTTTTGTCCCGTCCTCTGGAAACACCATATATTTT
CASSFVPSSGNTIYF
>.|TRBJ1-3|TRBV6-1|.
TGTGCCAGCAGACAGACCCCGTTTGCGACACGAAACACCATATATTTT
CASRQTPFATRNTIYF
>.|TRBJ2-2|TRBV24-1|.
TGTGCCACCAGTGACCCATCCGGGGGCTGGCTAGGGGAGCTGTTTTTT
CATSDPSGGWLGELFF
>.|TRBJ2-7|TRBV4-1|.
TGCGCCAGCAGCCAGGAGCCTAACGACGACGGGCGGTACTTC
CASSQEPNDDGRYF
>.|TRBJ2-1|TRBV3-1|.
TGTGCCAGCAGCCACGGACGGAATGAGCAGTCCTTC
CASSHGRNEQSF
>TRBD1|TRBJ1-4|TRBV5-1|many
TGCGCCAGCAGCTTGCAAGGGACAGGGATTAATGAAAAACTGTTTTTT
CASSLQGTGINEKLFF
>.|TRBJ1-1|TRBV7-8|many
TGTGCCAGCAGCTTACAGGGCGCGCAAATGAACACTGAAGCTTTCTTT
CASSLQGAQMNTEAFF